Each of the 10 T cell receptor beta chains below was sequenced from the same sample in a study of human T cells and chemical hapten exposure. Time point in this sample: patch test 1, 2 weeks after DPC sensitization. Treatment indicated: therapeutic diphenylcyclopropenone sensitization with weekly scalp DPC. TCRdb re-derived calls from the RACE reads in MiXCR, one entry per CDR3 protein. The top ten clones hold 2% to 2.5% of a sample with 370,000 or so distinct CDR3 sequences, roughly 5% of them seen once. The specimen was whole blood, collected in connection with sensitization to the hapten diphenylcyclopropenone (DPC). These receptors came from a woman aged 45-65 years with alopecia areata. Some clones in this sample may be carry-over from other donors' samples.

This clonotype was found once. Relative to the germline gene, one junction end is altered; a read error may explain this. The rearrangement links TRBV6-5 to TRBJ2-1, with D possibly matching TRBD1 (6 bases). The CDR3 spans 13 residues. CDR1 and CDR2 (germline): MNHEY, SVGAGI. CDR3 loop: CASSYVGADEEFF. As DNA, the CDR3 is TGTGCCAGCAGTTACGTGGGGGCTGATGAGGAGTTCTTC.

This rearrangement joins TRBV4-3 to TRBJ2-1; D might be TRBD1 (6 bases). V lost 0 bases, J lost 8 bases, and 14 bases lay in between. Germline CDR1 LGHNA, CDR2 YSLEER. This CDR3 is built from 15 residues. CDR3 sequence reads: CASSQDQGRGHEQFF. Here the CDR3 DNA reads TGCGCCAGCAGCCAAGATCAGGGCAGGGGCCATGAGCAGTTCTTC.

This clonotype was counted many times. The chain carries TRBV5-5 and TRBJ1-4; D not resolved. The V and J ends lost 4 bases and 3 bases respectively, with 16 bases between them. This CDR3 is built from 16 residues. Looked up from germline, CDR1 is SGHKS and CDR2 is YYEKEE (reference sequence). CDR3 sequence reads: CASSHDSKEANEKLFF. The CDR3 coding sequence is TGTGCCAGCAGCCATGACTCCAAGGAGGCTAATGAAAAACTGTTTTTT. Drawing the rest from reference TRBV5-5 and TRBJ1-4, the complete variable domain is DAGVTQSPTHLIKTRGQQVTLRCSPISGHKSVSWYQQVLGQGPQFIFQYYEKEERGRGNFPDRFSARQFPNYSSELNVNALLLGDSALYLCASSHDSKEANEKLFFGSGTQLSVL.

This clonotype was observed at least ten times. V and J are TRBV5-4 and TRBJ2-3, with 12 bases identical to TRBD2. V lost 3 bases, J lost 6 bases, and 8 bases stayed unmatched. Germline V gene data show CDR1 as SGHNT and CDR2 as YYREEE (reference sequence). The CDR3 runs to 16 residues. The CDR3 nucleotides are TGTGCCAGCAGCTCCCCTAGCGGGGGGGCTTTTGATACGCAGTATTTT. Translation gives CASSSPSGGAFDTQYF.

The table lists this clonotype with many counts. The chain combines TRBV5-5 with TRBJ2-1, with unresolved D. V was trimmed by 10 bases and J by 5 bases, leaving 4 bases between them. Germline V lookup: CDR1 SGHKS, CDR2 YYEKEE (reference sequence). The CDR3 length is 9 residues. The CDR3 here is CAGNNEQFF. DNA of the CDR3: TGTGCCGGGAACAATGAGCAGTTCTTC.

The table lists this clonotype with many counts. The V gene is TRBV10-3, the J gene TRBJ2-5, with 13 bases fitting TRBD2. CDR1 is ENHRY, CDR2 SYGVKD, per germline. V lost 2 bases and J lost 9; bases outside the gene matches: 9. The length of the CDR3 is 16 residues. CDR3 region: CAISEPGTSGEVAQYF. The CDR3 bases are TGTGCCATCAGTGAGCCCGGGACTAGCGGGGAGGTTGCCCAGTACTTC.

In this sample, this clonotype turned up many times. The chain links TRBV6-2 or TRBV6-3 to TRBJ2-3, with a tentative D call TRBD2 (7 bases). The CDR3 length is 17 residues. Germline CDR1 MNHEY, CDR2 SVGEGT. Trimming stripped 6 bases from V and 2 bases from J, with 21 bases between. This CDR3 reads CASSPEGGGPYTDTQYF. The CDR3 bases are TGTGCCAGCAGCCCCGAAGGGGGAGGGCCCTACACAGATACGCAGTATTTT.

This clonotype was counted ten times or more. The chain combines TRBV19 with TRBJ1-2; D ambiguous. The germline V and J ends were trimmed by 7 bases and 2 bases, with 20 bases remaining between them. Germline V lookup: CDR1 LNHDA, CDR2 SQIVND (reference sequence). The CDR3 contains 16 residues. CDR3 DNA: TGTGCCAGTAAGAATTTCCTCGGGGATCCCAACTATGGCTACACCTTC. Encoded protein: CASKNFLGDPNYGYTF.

V is TRBV6-2 or TRBV6-3 and J is TRBJ2-2, with 10 bases that match TRBD2. The CDR3 is 17 amino acids. The V segment lost 1 base and the J segment 4 bases; nucleotides outside the gene matches: 6. Germline CDR1 is MNHEY and CDR2 is SVGEGT. CDR3 loop: CASSYWLAGASTGELFF. For the CDR3, the DNA is TGTGCCAGCAGTTACTGGCTAGCGGGAGCAAGCACCGGGGAGCTGTTTTTT.

In its sample, this clonotype was seen a few times. The rearrangement joins TRBV3-1 to TRBJ2-3; D is ambiguous. The V gene lost 2 bases and the J gene lost 3 bases, with 9 bases spanning the gap. The CDR3 sequence is 14 residues long. The V gene's germline CDR1 is LGHDT and CDR2 YNNKEL (reference sequence). Here the CDR3 reads CASSQSPGTDTQYF. In nucleotides, the CDR3 is TGTGCCAGCAGCCAAAGTCCCGGGACAGATACGCAGTATTTT.